This TCR beta chain was captured in a study of monozygotic twins with inflammatory bowel disease. Germline V gives CDR1 SGHKS, CDR2 YYEKEE (reference sequence). The CDR3 runs to 13 residues. For each CDR3 protein, TCRdb gives one entry from its re-call of the 5' RACE reads, without DNA. The table lists approximately 380,000 distinct CDR3 sequences. This receptor was taken from a human donor with ulcerative colitis or Crohn's disease, or a healthy co-twin of an affected twin (not recorded which). This chain joins TRBV5-5 and TRBJ1-5. Input material: blood. The CDR3 is CASSLRHNQPQHF.